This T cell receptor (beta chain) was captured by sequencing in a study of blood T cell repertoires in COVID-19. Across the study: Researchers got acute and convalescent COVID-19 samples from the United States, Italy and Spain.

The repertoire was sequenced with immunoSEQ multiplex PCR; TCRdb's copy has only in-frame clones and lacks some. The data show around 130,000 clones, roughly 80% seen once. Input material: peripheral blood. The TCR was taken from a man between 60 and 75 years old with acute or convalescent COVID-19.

The CDR3 sequence is CASSLVPGQGSSGANVLTF. CDR3 coding DNA: TGCGCCAGCAGCTTGGTTCCGGGACAGGGAAGCTCTGGGGCCAACGTCCTGACTTTC. The chain links TRBV5-1 to TRBJ2-6; TRBD1 agrees at 9 bases. Looked up from germline, CDR1 is SGHRS and CDR2 is YFSETQ. V gave up 0 bases and J gave up 0 bases; unmatched junction bases: 7. The CDR3 extends over 19 amino acids. Looking up the rest from reference TRBV5-1 and TRBJ2-6 gives the full variable domain: KAGVTQTPRYLIKTRGQQVTLSCSPISGHRSVSWYQQTPGQGLQFLFEYFSETQRNKGNFPGRFSGRQFSNSRSEMNVSTLELGDSALYLCASSLVPGQGSSGANVLTFGAGSRLTVL.